This T cell receptor beta chain was retrieved from a study of T cell repertoires in cytomegalovirus infection. Study observations and caveats: CMV-specific TCR beta clonotypes restricted by HLA-C dominated the ex vivo response. Using cumulative public TCR beta family frequency, the authors identified those who carried CMV together with the relevant HLA.

There are a few counts of this clonotype. Antigen: not known. From germline, CDR1 is SEHNR and CDR2 FQNEAQ (reference sequence). The CDR3 totals 11 residues. V lost 5 bases, J lost 10 bases, and 3 bases stayed unmatched. MiXCR was run by TCRdb on the reads, yielding one entry per CDR3 protein. Of 700,000 to 950,000 distinct CDR3 sequences listed, approximately 29% are singletons. The chain links TRBV7-9 to TRBJ1-1; 8 positions agree with TRBD1. The specimen was cultured CD8+ T cells from PBMCs, collected from culture after CMV antigen stimulation. This sequence originates from a human donor in good health (CMV status not recorded). Some clones in this sample may be carry-over from other donors' samples. The CDR3 coding sequence is TGTGCCAGCAGCCCGGACAGGGTAGCTTTCTTT. Protein: CASSPDRVAFF.